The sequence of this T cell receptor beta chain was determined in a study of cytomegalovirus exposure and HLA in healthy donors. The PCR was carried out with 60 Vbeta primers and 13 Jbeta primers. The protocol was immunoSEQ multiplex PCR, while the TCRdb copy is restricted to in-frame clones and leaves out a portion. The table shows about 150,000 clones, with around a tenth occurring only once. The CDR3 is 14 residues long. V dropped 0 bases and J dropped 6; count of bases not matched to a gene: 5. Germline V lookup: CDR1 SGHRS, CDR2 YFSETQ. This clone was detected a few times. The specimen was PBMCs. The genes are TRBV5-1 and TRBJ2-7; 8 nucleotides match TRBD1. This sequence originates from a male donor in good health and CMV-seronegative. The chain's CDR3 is CASSLETGVGEQYF. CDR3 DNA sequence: TGCGCCAGCAGCTTGGAGACAGGGGTAGGCGAGCAGTACTTC.